This T cell receptor (beta chain) was profiled in a study of cytotoxic CD8 clonotypes in ibrutinib-treated CLL. In the study overall: The patients, around 12 relapsed/refractory and under 16 treatment-naive, included about 18 who were IGHV unmutated.

A note on this clone: The antigen remains undetermined.

Method: immunoSEQ multiplex PCR; TCRdb's copy keeps in-frame clones and lacks some. Found here are 200,000 to 250,000 clones, 60% to 80% of them singletons; the top ten hold approximately 10%. Broader study findings: Baseline levels were approached again at progression, after clonality had risen at ibrutinib response. Starting clonality was above that of age-matched healthy donors and tracked circulating CD8+ T-cell counts.

Germline CDR1 SEHNR, CDR2 FQNEAQ (reference sequence). The V end lost 1 base, the J end lost 7 bases, and 12 bases lay between the germline ends. The CDR3 consists of 14 residues. The starting material was PBMCs, obtained after 12 months of ibrutinib treatment. The chain uses TRBV7-9 and TRBJ2-3, with TRBD1 as a possible D gene (6 bases). The source of this sequence is a human donor with chronic lymphocytic leukemia. Here the CDR3 reads CASSLGEGGYTQYF. CDR3 in DNA: TGTGCCAGCAGCTTAGGGGAAGGGGGATATACGCAGTATTTT.